Listed below are T cell receptor beta chains from one sample, sequenced in a study of blood T cell repertoires in COVID-19. Sequencing used immunoSEQ multiplex PCR; TCRdb keeps in-frame clones, though not all of them. The sample records approximately 65,000 clones, around 84% being singletons. The sample was peripheral blood. These receptors came from a man in his fifties or sixties with acute or convalescent COVID-19. Both conserved end residues are part of each CDR3. The order of the fields is V gene, clone size, CDR3 protein. Size tells how often a clone was seen (once, few, many) or the class of an expanded clone, and some rows leave it out.

v_gene: TRBV6-5
abundance: once
CDR3aa: CASSYSSGGSYEQYF

v_gene: TRBV2
abundance: few
CDR3aa: CASSEETGPNYGYTF

v_gene: TRBV6-1
abundance: .
CDR3aa: CASSDRGGRGEQFF

v_gene: TRBV5-6
abundance: .
CDR3aa: CASSSRTRGYQETQYF

v_gene: TRBV7-8
abundance: .
CDR3aa: CASSLDTGSPLHF

v_gene: TRBV19
abundance: .
CDR3aa: CATRRQGRSEAFF

v_gene: TRBV5-5
abundance: .
CDR3aa: CASSLKLQGNEKLFF

v_gene: TRBV18
abundance: .
CDR3aa: CASSPTVQGNYGYTF

v_gene: TRBV7-9
abundance: .
CDR3aa: CAAPRDDSYNEQFF

v_gene: TRBV9
abundance: .
CDR3aa: CASSERGTSSYEQYF

v_gene: TRBV6-5
abundance: .
CDR3aa: CASSYSITGNQPQHF

v_gene: TRBV5-1
abundance: .
CDR3aa: CASRAGGANTGELFF

v_gene: TRBV7-9
abundance: .
CDR3aa: CASSLGEANTEAFF

v_gene: TRBV6-5
abundance: .
CDR3aa: CASKVREEKNIQYF

v_gene: TRBV6-6
abundance: .
CDR3aa: CASRDRTSQTQETQYF

v_gene: TRBV4-2
abundance: .
CDR3aa: CASSQLAGSTDTQYF

v_gene: TRBV19
abundance: once
CDR3aa: CATLRALSGQGHYGYTF

v_gene: TRBV14
abundance: .
CDR3aa: CASSRGTGVGYEQYF

v_gene: TRBV19
abundance: .
CDR3aa: CASSPSTGGGEKLFF

v_gene: TRBV11-2
abundance: .
CDR3aa: CASSLYPGSNEKLFF

v_gene: TRBV19
abundance: .
CDR3aa: CASSPATGLNYHF

v_gene: TRBV7-3
abundance: .
CDR3aa: CASRRDRNTEAFF

v_gene: TRBV29-1
abundance: .
CDR3aa: CSVEKGDYGYTF

v_gene: TRBV5-1
abundance: .
CDR3aa: CASSETGYSGNTIYF

v_gene: TRBV11-2
abundance: few
CDR3aa: CASSRGLAGGNEQFF

v_gene: TRBV5-6
abundance: .
CDR3aa: CASSQGISYEQYF

v_gene: TRBV3-1/TRBV3-2
abundance: .
CDR3aa: CATSQDGGGGTQPQHF

v_gene: TRBV27
abundance: .
CDR3aa: CASSFRGESSYEQYF

v_gene: TRBV2
abundance: .
CDR3aa: CASKGLEYNEQFF

v_gene: TRBV6-1
abundance: .
CDR3aa: CASSEANARVNEKLFF

v_gene: TRBV4-1
abundance: .
CDR3aa: CASSQDEYPQFF

v_gene: TRBV5-1
abundance: few
CDR3aa: CASSLAVQKETQYF

v_gene: TRBV6-5
abundance: .
CDR3aa: CASSQRQTGQPQHF

v_gene: TRBV9
abundance: few
CDR3aa: CASSVSQTSGTYEQYF

v_gene: TRBV7-9
abundance: .
CDR3aa: CASSASQTENTEAFF

v_gene: TRBV7-9
abundance: .
CDR3aa: CASSSRDRYGEAFF

v_gene: TRBV10-3
abundance: .
CDR3aa: CAIRGGENQPQHF

v_gene: TRBV6-1
abundance: .
CDR3aa: CASSEAPSGTSYEQYF

v_gene: TRBV5-1
abundance: .
CDR3aa: CASSLDSYGYTF

v_gene: TRBV19
abundance: .
CDR3aa: CASSIQGRRYEQYF

v_gene: TRBV10-2
abundance: .
CDR3aa: CASRDTSNQPQHF

v_gene: TRBV11-2
abundance: once
CDR3aa: CASSLGTSGSYEQYF

v_gene: TRBV11-3
abundance: .
CDR3aa: CASGPGQGSQKLFF

v_gene: TRBV3-1/TRBV3-2
abundance: .
CDR3aa: CASSQGQQAQYF

v_gene: TRBV5-1
abundance: .
CDR3aa: CASSLGGTRFYNEQFF